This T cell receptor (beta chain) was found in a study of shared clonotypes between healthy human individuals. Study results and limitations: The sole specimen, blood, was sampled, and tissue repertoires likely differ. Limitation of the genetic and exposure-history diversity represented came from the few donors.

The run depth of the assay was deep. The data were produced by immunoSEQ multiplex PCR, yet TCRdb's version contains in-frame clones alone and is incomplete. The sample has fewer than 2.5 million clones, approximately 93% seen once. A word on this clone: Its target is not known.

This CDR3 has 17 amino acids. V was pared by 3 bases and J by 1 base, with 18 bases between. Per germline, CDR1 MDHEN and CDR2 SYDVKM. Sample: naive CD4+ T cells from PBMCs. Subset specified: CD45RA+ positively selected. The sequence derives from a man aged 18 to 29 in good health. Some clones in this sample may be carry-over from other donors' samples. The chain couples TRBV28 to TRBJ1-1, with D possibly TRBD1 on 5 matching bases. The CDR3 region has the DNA TGTGCCAGCAGTTTCTTTCAAGGGGCAACATCGAACACTGAAGCTTTCTTT. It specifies CASSFFQGATSNTEAFF.